A selection of T cell receptor beta chains follows, all from one sample in a study of T cells in Graves' hyperthyroidism and ophthalmopathy. TCRdb ran MiXCR on the multiplex PCR reads and lists one entry per CDR3 protein. Of over 700,000 distinct CDR3 sequences listed, 35% to 40% are singletons. The sequenced sample consisted of blood. The receptors were sampled from a man between 18 and 29 years old with Graves' hyperthyroidism. Each CDR3 is given with its conserved first and last residue. A D gene is named only where the DNA matches it firmly. Only part of the rows carry a size: once, few, many, or a class if the clone is expanded.

cdr3_nt	cdr3_aa	clone_size	v_call	j_call	d_call
TGTGCCAGCAGTTACGGTAGACAGGGTGACTACGAGCAGTACTTC	CASSYGRQGDYEQYF	-	TRBV6-5	TRBJ2-7	TRBD1
TGTGCCAGCAGTGAACTAGGGTTCTACGAGCAGTACTTC	CASSELGFYEQYF	-	TRBV6-1	TRBJ2-7	-
TGTGCCAGCAGATTACAGGGGAGAGGTGAAAAACTGTTTTTT	CASRLQGRGEKLFF	many	TRBV2	TRBJ1-4	TRBD1
TGCAGAGCCGGGGCAAATTACTACGAGCAGTACTTC	CRAGANYYEQYF	few	TRBV20-1	TRBJ2-7	-
TGTGCCAGCAGTTCTCCGGGACTTCAGCCTCACGAGCAGTACTTC	CASSSPGLQPHEQYF	few	TRBV7-9	TRBJ2-7	-
TGTGCCAGCAGCCAACGACACAGGGAGTGGAACACCGGGGAGCTGTTTTTT	CASSQRHREWNTGELFF	-	TRBV7-9	TRBJ2-2	-
TGCAGCACGGGACACCTGACCGGGGAGCTGTTTTTT	CSTGHLTGELFF	few	TRBV20-1	TRBJ2-2	-
TGTGCCATCAGTTCGGGACTAGCGGGAGACGAGCAGTACTTC	CAISSGLAGDEQYF	-	TRBV10-3	TRBJ2-7	TRBD2
TGTGCCAGCAGCGTGGGACTAGCGGGAGGGACGAACACCGGGGAGCTGTTTTTT	CASSVGLAGGTNTGELFF	-	TRBV9	TRBJ2-2	TRBD2
TGTGCCGGCAGCTTGCCCGAGGGGGGGAACTACGAGCAGTACTTC	CAGSLPEGGNYEQYF	-	TRBV7-8	TRBJ2-7	-
TGCGCCAGCAGCGTCGGGACAGGGGGCAGGGAAAAACTGTTTTTT	CASSVGTGGREKLFF	-	TRBV4-3	TRBJ1-4	TRBD1
TGTGCCAGCAGCCAAGATCCGGGATTTGGGGCCAACGTCCTGACTTTC	CASSQDPGFGANVLTF	-	TRBV4-2	TRBJ2-6	-
TGTGCCAGCAGCGCGGTTACCAGCTCCTACGAGCAGTACTTC	CASSAVTSSYEQYF	few	TRBV2	TRBJ2-7	-
TGCAGCGTTGGTTTAGGAGAAGATACGCAGTATTTT	CSVGLGEDTQYF	-	TRBV29-1	TRBJ2-3	-
TGTGCCAGCAGCTTGGACGTCAGGTTCTACGAGCAGTACTTC	CASSLDVRFYEQYF	-	TRBV5-6	TRBJ2-7	-
TGCAGCAGTTCTAGCGGGGGCGAGCAGTACTTC	CSSSSGGEQYF	-	TRBV29-1	TRBJ2-7	TRBD2
TGTGCCAGCAGCTTAGGCTCAGGGGTAGCTTTCTTT	CASSLGSGVAFF	few	TRBV11-2	TRBJ1-1	-
TGTGCCAGCAGTGACGCCCTGGACAGGGGGATGACTGAAGCTTTCTTT	CASSDALDRGMTEAFF	once	TRBV6-1	TRBJ1-1	TRBD1
TGCAGCGTTGAAGAACAACAGGCTCTTGAAGCTTTCTTT	CSVEEQQALEAFF	-	TRBV29-1	TRBJ1-1	-
TGTGCCATCAGTGAAGGCCAACATCACCTACAGGGAGGGAATTCACCCCTCCACTTT	CAISEGQHHLQGGNSPLHF	-	TRBV10-3	TRBJ1-6	-
TGCAGTGCTAGAGCCGGAAACACCATATATTTT	CSARAGNTIYF	many	TRBV20-1	TRBJ1-3	-
TGCGCCAGCAACACTATGGGGCTCCAAGAGACCCAGTACTTC	CASNTMGLQETQYF	-	TRBV5-1	TRBJ2-5	-
TGTGCCAGCAGTGAAGGTGGTGGCAGGGTTTTTGAGACTGAAGCTTTCTTT	CASSEGGGRVFETEAFF	many	TRBV2	TRBJ1-1	-
TGTGCCAGCAGCGGACGGACAGGTAGCGGACAGCCCCAGCATTTT	CASSGRTGSGQPQHF	-	TRBV24-1	TRBJ1-5	TRBD1
TGTGCCAGCAGCTGGGGGGGACTAGCGGGAGAGGTGGAGACCCAGTACTTC	CASSWGGLAGEVETQYF	-	TRBV7-2	TRBJ2-5	TRBD2
TGTGCCAGCAGCGTGGCGGGACGGGTCAATCAGCCCCAGCATTTT	CASSVAGRVNQPQHF	many	TRBV9	TRBJ1-5	-
TGTGCCAGCAGTATGACAGGGGCCATCTATGGCTACACCTTC	CASSMTGAIYGYTF	many	TRBV2	TRBJ1-2	TRBD1
TGTGCCAGCAGCTTACCCAGCACAGGGGAGGGAGAGACCCAGTACTTC	CASSLPSTGEGETQYF	few	TRBV11-2	TRBJ2-5	-
TGCAGTGCTTGGGACAGGGAGGATTCACCCCAGCATTTT	CSAWDREDSPQHF	-	TRBV20-1	TRBJ1-5	TRBD1
TGTGCCAGTAGTGGGACGGTTACCTACGAGCAGTACTTC	CASSGTVTYEQYF	-	TRBV19	TRBJ2-7	-
TGTGCCTGGGGTGAAGCTTTCTTT	CAWGEAFF	-	TRBV30	TRBJ1-1	-
TGTGCCAGCAGTCCTACCCCTAGCTCCTACGAGCAGTACTTC	CASSPTPSSYEQYF	-	TRBV7-8	TRBJ2-7	-
TGTGCCAGCAGCTTAGTTGAAGCGGGAGGTTCAGTCGAGCAGTACTTC	CASSLVEAGGSVEQYF	-	TRBV7-2	TRBJ2-7	TRBD2
TGTGCCAGCAGCTCACAGGCCGCCGGGGAGCTGTTTTTT	CASSSQAAGELFF	many	TRBV7-9	TRBJ2-2	-
TGCAGCGTTGACAGTGGAGAAGCTTTCTTT	CSVDSGEAFF	many	TRBV29-1	TRBJ1-1	-
TGTGCCAGCAGTAGTACGGGAGGGGCGAACACCGGGGAGCTGTTTTTT	CASSSTGGANTGELFF	many	TRBV2	TRBJ2-2	TRBD2
TGTGCCAGCAGCCCTCTCGGGGGTGCTGGAAACACCATATATTTT	CASSPLGGAGNTIYF	-	TRBV7-2	TRBJ1-3	-
TGTGCCAGCAGCTTGGGGACCGCGGGCTCCCGGGAGACCCAGTACTTC	CASSLGTAGSRETQYF	few	TRBV7-9	TRBJ2-5	-
TGCAGTGCTAGAGATCGCGACAGGAATCAGCCCCAGCATTTT	CSARDRDRNQPQHF	many	TRBV20-1	TRBJ1-5	-
TGTGCCAGCAGCTTGGCAGATAGCACTGAAGCTTTCTTT	CASSLADSTEAFF	many	TRBV7-9	TRBJ1-1	-
TGCAGCTTCCGGACAGGGGCAGACTATGGCTACACCTTC	CSFRTGADYGYTF	-	TRBV29-1	TRBJ1-2	TRBD1
TGCAGCGTTGTGACAGGGTTAAATGAAAAACTGTTTTTT	CSVVTGLNEKLFF	many	TRBV29-1	TRBJ1-4	TRBD1
TGTGCCAGCAGCTTGGAACGAAACCTCAATGAAAAACTGTTTTTT	CASSLERNLNEKLFF	-	TRBV5-6	TRBJ1-4	-
TGTGCCAGCAGCGCCCCCGGGACTATGGACGGGGAGCTGTTTTTT	CASSAPGTMDGELFF	few	TRBV7-9	TRBJ2-2	TRBD2
TGCAGCGTTGTCGGGGAAAGCAATCAGCCCCAGCATTTT	CSVVGESNQPQHF	many	TRBV29-1	TRBJ1-5	-
TGCAGTGCTAGAGAGCCAGGAGAGAACACTGAAGCTTTCTTT	CSAREPGENTEAFF	few	TRBV20-1	TRBJ1-1	-
TGCGCCAGCAGCCAAGTGTCCGTTCTTCTCACTGAAGCTTTCTTT	CASSQVSVLLTEAFF	-	TRBV7-9	TRBJ1-1	-
TGTGCCAGCAAATCCGGGACAGGGTTTACACCCCTCCACTTT	CASKSGTGFTPLHF	-	TRBV2	TRBJ1-6	TRBD1
TGTGCCAGTAGTAGAGCGGGACAGCGTGAAAAACTGTTTTTT	CASSRAGQREKLFF	many	TRBV19	TRBJ1-4	TRBD1
TGCAGCGTTGAATCTGGGGGAGAGACCCAGTACTTC	CSVESGGETQYF	many	TRBV29-1	TRBJ2-5	-
TGTGCCAGCAGTGGCGGGACAGCTGAAAAACTGTTTTTT	CASSGGTAEKLFF	many	TRBV25-1	TRBJ1-4	TRBD1
TGTGCCATCAGTGACCTTATCAAACAGGGGAAAGATTCACCCCTCCACTTT	CAISDLIKQGKDSPLHF	-	TRBV10-3	TRBJ1-6	TRBD1
TGTGCCAGCAGCTCGGGCTACGTGAACACTGAAGCTTTCTTT	CASSSGYVNTEAFF	-	TRBV11-2	TRBJ1-1	-